These 21 T cell receptor beta chains originate from one sample sequenced in a study of cytomegalovirus exposure and HLA in healthy donors. Researchers ran the PCR with 60 Vbeta and 13 Jbeta primers. TCRdb's table, derived via immunoSEQ multiplex PCR, lists solely in-frame clones and lacks some. The table has roughly 43,000 clones, 70% to 85% seen once. Sequences were obtained from PBMCs. All receptors come from a man aged 30-40 years in good health and CMV-seronegative.

The V call is TRBV18, the J call TRBJ2-1; TRBD2 aligns across 13 bases. This CDR3 is built from 16 residues. Germline V lookup: CDR1 KGHSH, CDR2 LQKENI. With 3 bases clipped from V and 2 bases from J, the junction kept 1 base outside the gene matches. In nucleotides, the CDR3 is TGTGCCAGCTCACCCGGGACTAGCGGGACCTACAATGAGCAGTTCTTC. Translated, it gives CASSPGTSGTYNEQFF.

The rearrangement uses TRBV18 and TRBJ2-5, with TRBD2 as a possible D gene (6 bases). Germline V lookup: CDR1 KGHSH, CDR2 LQKENI. The CDR3 has 17 amino acids. With 4 bases removed from V and 2 bases from J, the gap between germline ends came to 20 bases. CDR3 coding DNA: TGTGCCAGCTCACACTCGCGGAGGGGCGAGGGGCAAGAGACCCAGTACTTC. This codes for CASSHSRRGEGQETQYF. The whole variable domain, filled in from reference TRBV18 and TRBJ2-5, reads NAGVMQNPRHLVRRRGQEARLRCSPMKGHSHVYWYRQLPEEGLKFMVYLQKENIIDESGMPKERFSAEFPKEGPSILRIQQVVRGDSAAYFCASSHSRRGEGQETQYFGPGTRLLVL.

This clone turned up a few times. This chain joins TRBV5-5 and TRBJ1-2, with TRBD1 matching 9 bases. This CDR3 comprises 15 residues. Germline CDR1 is SGHKS and CDR2 is YYEKEE (reference sequence). The V and J ends lost 2 bases and 2 bases, in that order; junction bases with no gene match: 4. The CDR3 DNA follows: TGTGCCAGCAGCTTAACCGGGACAGGGAACTATGGCTACACCTTC. Amino acids: CASSLTGTGNYGYTF.

The gene calls are TRBV6-5 and TRBJ1-2; TRBD1 might be the D (6 bases). The CDR3 loop spans 12 amino acids. Looked up from germline, CDR1 is MNHEY and CDR2 is SVGAGI. V shed 4 bases and J shed 13 bases, with 16 bases lying between them. The CDR3 DNA reads as TGTGCCAGCAGTTTGCCGGGACACCTTCCCACCTTC. Translating gives CASSLPGHLPTF.

The chain has TRBV7-9 and TRBJ2-5; D possibly corresponds to TRBD1 (6 bases). The end of the DNA fits TRBJ2-7 better, so the J call may be wrong. The V gene's germline CDR1 is SEHNR and CDR2 FQNEAQ (reference sequence). The CDR3 has 14 amino acids. The CDR3 loop is CASSSTGFSYEQYF. DNA for the CDR3: TGTGCCAGCAGCTCCACAGGGTTCTCCTACGAGCAGTACTTC.

J is TRBJ2-3 and V is TRBV7-6; 16 nucleotides agree with TRBD2. Germline assignment: CDR1 SGHVS and CDR2 FNYEAQ. This CDR3 has 16 residues. V lost 3 bases to trimming and J lost 6 bases; unmatched junction nucleotides: 3. The CDR3 loop reads CASSLGLAGGIDTQYF. The CDR3 region has the DNA TGTGCCAGCAGCTTGGGACTAGCGGGAGGGATCGATACGCAGTATTTT.

The chain is built from TRBV6-1 and TRBJ2-7; D gene unclear. This CDR3 has 8 amino acids. The ends were cut back, 10 bases at V and 5 bases at J, with 3 bases in the middle. Germline CDR1 reads MNHNS; CDR2 reads SASEGT. The CDR3 is CATNEQYF. As DNA, the CDR3 is TGTGCCACTAACGAGCAGTACTTC.

This chain connects TRBV7-9 to TRBJ1-1; 7 bases are a match to TRBD1. CDR1 is SEHNR, CDR2 FQNEAQ, per germline (reference sequence). The ends lost 3 bases at V and 8 bases at J; junction bases unmatched: 0. The CDR3 has 11 amino acids. The CDR3 DNA reads as TGTGCCAGCAGCTTGGACAGGGAAGCTTTCTTT. It yields the protein CASSLDREAFF. Looking up the rest from reference TRBV7-9 and TRBJ1-1 gives the full variable domain: DTGVSQNPRHKITKRGQNVTFRCDPISEHNRLYWYRQTLGQGPEFLTYFQNEAQLEKSRLLSDRFSAERPKGSFSTLEIQRTEQGDSAMYLCASSLDREAFFGQGTRLTVV.

The V gene is TRBV18, the J gene TRBJ2-2, with a weak D call TRBD2 (6 bases). The CDR3 is 15 residues long. V was pared by 6 bases and J by 4 bases, with 15 bases between. Per the germline V gene, CDR1 is KGHSH and CDR2 is LQKENI. CDR3 residues: CASSPPGSSTGELFF. Written as DNA, the CDR3 is TGTGCCAGCTCCCCTCCCGGGAGTAGCACCGGGGAGCTGTTTTTT.

The genes are TRBV6-5 and TRBJ1-2; possibly TRBD1 for D (6 bases). Germline CDR1 is MNHEY and CDR2 is SVGAGI. Trimming shortened V by 8 bases and J by 3 bases, and 16 bases separated the two germline ends. The CDR3 spans 14 residues. The CDR3 protein is CASSGNEGDYGYTF. CDR3 sequence (DNA): TGTGCCAGCTCTGGAAACGAGGGGGACTATGGCTACACCTTC.

V gene TRBV9 combines with J gene TRBJ2-5, with 10 bases aligning to TRBD2. Germline trimming cut 4 bases from V and 9 bases from J; bases unmatched to any gene: 12. CDR1 and CDR2 (germline): SGDLS, YYNGEE. There are 15 residues in the CDR3. CDR3 in amino acids: CASSPQAGGPGSQYF. CDR3 DNA: TGTGCCAGCAGCCCACAAGCGGGAGGGCCTGGGTCCCAGTACTTC.

V usage is TRBV2 and J usage is TRBJ2-3; 7 nucleotides match TRBD1. The CDR3 loop spans 14 amino acids. The V gene's germline CDR1 is SNHLY and CDR2 FYNNEI. Trimming removed 5 bases from V and 5 bases from J; junction bases left unmatched: 7. CDR3 nucleotides: TGTGCCAGCAGTCGACTCGACAGGGAAGATACGCAGTATTTT. Encoded protein: CASSRLDREDTQYF.

This clone was recorded a few times. The chain links TRBV19 to TRBJ2-1, with 9 bases matching TRBD2. V trimming: 4 bases; J trimming: 0 bases; junction bases outside the gene matches: 1. Per germline, CDR1 LNHDA and CDR2 SQIVND (reference sequence). This CDR3 has 15 amino acids. Here the CDR3 DNA reads TGTGCCAGTAGTAGTAGCGGGAGCTCCTACAATGAGCAGTTCTTC. This codes for CASSSSGSSYNEQFF.

The rearrangement links TRBV2 to TRBJ1-6, with 9 bases aligning to TRBD1. CDR3 size: 14 residues. V gave up 6 bases and J gave up 7 bases; unmatched junction bases: 4. Germline V gene sequence: CDR1 SNHLY, CDR2 FYNNEI. As DNA, the CDR3 is TGTGCCAGCAGCAGGGACAGGGCCAATTCACCCCTCCACTTT. Its protein product is CASSRDRANSPLHF.

The chain employs TRBV4-2 and TRBJ2-1; no firm D call. V was clipped by 6 bases and J by 8 bases, with 8 bases between them. The CDR3 loop spans 11 amino acids. Germline CDR1 LGHNA, CDR2 YNFKEQ. CDR3 sequence: CASSGGDEQFF. The CDR3 DNA reads as TGTGCCAGCAGTGGCGGTGATGAGCAGTTCTTC.

V and J are TRBV7-2 and TRBJ1-6; D is perhaps TRBD1 (6 bases). The CDR3 sequence is 18 residues long. Per the germline V gene, CDR1 is SGHTA and CDR2 is FQGNSA. With 6 bases removed from V and 9 bases from J, the gap between germline ends came to 27 bases. The DNA for the CDR3 is TGTGCCAGCAGTCCTAGGCAGGGGCCCTTAATGGACGGTTCACCCCTCCACTTT. Translated: CASSPRQGPLMDGSPLHF.

The chain carries TRBV6-1 and TRBJ2-7; 8 bases are a match to TRBD1. J gave up 3 bases and V 4 bases, and 5 bases lay outside the gene matches. This CDR3 is built from 14 residues. Germline lookup yields CDR1 MNHNS and CDR2 SASEGT. In DNA, the CDR3 is TGTGCCAGCAGTGCCCGGGACAGGCGCTACGAGCAGTACTTC. Residues: CASSARDRRYEQYF.

This clone is labeled large. This chain uses TRBV4-3 with TRBJ2-3; TRBD1 might be the D (5 bases). CDR1 and CDR2 (germline): LGHNA, YSLEER. The CDR3 is 15 amino acids. V shed 8 bases and J shed 8 bases, with 23 bases lying between them. CDR3 amino acids: CASGNRGFAAGTQYF. CDR3 DNA: TGCGCCAGCGGGAATAGGGGTTTTGCCGCTGGTACGCAGTATTTT.

This clone showed up just once. The V gene is TRBV27, the J gene TRBJ1-1; the match to TRBD1 covers 8 bases. The CDR3 length is 15 residues. The germline V gene encodes CDR1 MNHEY and CDR2 SMNVEV (reference sequence). J lost 4 bases, V lost 2 bases, and 6 bases had no gene match. DNA of the CDR3: TGTGCCAGCAGTTTAGAATCAACAGGGGGCACTGAAGCTTTCTTT. It encodes CASSLESTGGTEAFF.

The J gene is TRBJ2-7, the V gene TRBV14, with 10 bases matching TRBD2. The CDR3 is 14 residues long. The germline gives CDR1 SGHDN, CDR2 FVKESK. The V gene end was trimmed by 4 bases and the J gene end by 3 bases; junction bases not matched to a gene: 3. CDR3 region: CASSLSGRYYEQYF. The CDR3 DNA reads TGTGCCAGCAGCCTTAGCGGGAGGTACTACGAGCAGTACTTC.

DNA for the CDR3: TGCAGCGTTGCAGTGGGACAGCATAACACTGAAGCTTTCTTT. Encoded protein: CSVAVGQHNTEAFF. J is TRBJ1-1 and V is TRBV29-1, with TRBD1 matching 7 bases. Germline V gives CDR1 SQVTM, CDR2 ANQGSEA. The junction had 7 bases not matched to a gene; V was cut back by 4 bases and J by 2 bases. The CDR3 loop spans 14 amino acids.